The clone carrying this TCR beta chain occurred a few times. Unique molecular identifiers were incorporated into the prepared TCRbeta library. One entry per CDR3 protein results from TCRdb running MiXCR on the PCR reads. Of approximately 520,000 distinct CDR3 sequences listed, around a third are singletons. The data originate from a study of T-cell reconstitution after alpha-beta-depleted transplantation in children. Germline CDR1 is SGHTA and CDR2 is FQGNSA. The CDR3 runs to 12 residues. The chain carries TRBV7-2 and TRBJ2-5; 9 bases align to TRBD2. The source material was PBMCs from the stem cell graft donor, sampled from the stem cell graft. The TCR sequence derives from a human donor who donated a stem cell graft to a child with aplastic anemia. CDR3 sequence: CASGSGQETQYF. In DNA form, the CDR3 reads TGTGCTAGCGGGAGTGGGCAAGAGACCCAGTACTTC.